This TCR beta chain was recorded in a study of T cell changes during pregnancy in multiple sclerosis. The CDR3 has 15 amino acids. J lost 5 bases, V lost 1 base, and 7 bases had no gene match. CDR1 KGHSH and CDR2 LQKENI come from the germline V gene. Sequencing was performed with immunoSEQ multiplex PCR; in TCRdb, only in-frame clones are kept and a portion is missing. The repertoire holds about 89,000 clones, with roughly 93% as singletons. The V and J genes are TRBV18 and TRBJ2-5; 7 nucleotides match TRBD2. The TCR sequence derives from a female donor with multiple sclerosis, enrolled in a pregnancy study. This specimen was peripheral blood, taken in the third trimester of pregnancy. The CDR3, as DNA: TGTGCCAGCTCACCACGGCGGGAGAGGGTTGAGACCCAGTACTTC. Amino acids: CASSPRRERVETQYF.